A single sample is the source of the 22 T cell receptor beta chains below, sequenced in a study of response to subunit inactivated influenza vaccine. TCRdb used MiXCR to reprocess the RT-PCR reads, holding one entry per CDR3 protein. Of over 400,000 distinct CDR3 sequences listed, 10% to 15% were seen once; the top ten hold around 12%. The specimen comprised PBMCs from blood, sampled 45 days after vaccination. The source of these receptors is a man between 50 and 59 years old who received an inactivated influenza vaccine.

This clonotype was detected only a few times. The V call is TRBV24-1, the J call TRBJ2-7; the D is unclear. Trimming cost V 7 bases and J 6 bases, with 0 bases left between them. Germline loops: CDR1 KGHDR, CDR2 SFDVKD. The CDR3 is made up of 8 amino acids. CDR3 DNA sequence: TGTGCCACCAGCGAGCAGTACTTC. It translates to CATSEQYF.

V and J are TRBV18 and TRBJ1-1, with unresolved D. V was trimmed by 3 bases and J by 3 bases, leaving 14 bases between them. CDR3 length equals 15 residues. Germline V lookup: CDR1 KGHSH, CDR2 LQKENI. The DNA of the CDR3 is TGTGCCAGCTCACCTGAAGTCGAGGGTTACACTGAAGCTTTCTTT. Translating it yields CASSPEVEGYTEAFF.

This clonotype was counted between two and nine times. The rearrangement links TRBV20-1 to TRBJ2-1; 13 positions agree with TRBD2. The V segment lost 6 bases and the J segment 7 bases; nucleotides outside the gene matches: 9. CDR3 length equals 15 residues. Looked up from germline, CDR1 is DFQATT and CDR2 is SNEGSKA (reference sequence). The CDR3, as DNA: TGCAGTGCCCTAGATGCGACTAGCGGGAGGAATGAGCAGTTCTTC. It translates to CSALDATSGRNEQFF.

This clonotype occurred a few times. The chain uses TRBV4-2 and TRBJ2-1, with a weak D call TRBD1 (6 bases). The CDR3 sequence is 14 residues long. In germline, CDR1 is LGHNA, CDR2 YNFKEQ. V was clipped by 0 bases and J by 5 bases, with 8 bases between them. CDR3 coding DNA: TGTGCCAGCAGCCAAGATAGGGACAACAATGAGCAGTTCTTC. It is translated as CASSQDRDNNEQFF.

This clonotype has just a few counts. The chain carries TRBV20-1 and TRBJ2-1; D is possibly TRBD2 (5 bases). From germline, CDR1 is DFQATT and CDR2 SNEGSKA (reference sequence). V was pared by 4 bases and J by 6 bases, with 22 bases between. This CDR3 contains 16 residues. CDR3 in DNA: TGCAGTGCTACCGACTTGGTTAGGACTGCCAGCAATGAGCAGTTCTTC. Translating it yields CSATDLVRTASNEQFF.

The V call is TRBV6-2 or TRBV6-3, the J call TRBJ2-5, with D perhaps TRBD1 (5 bases). The V and J ends lost 2 bases and 0 bases respectively, with 7 bases between them. There are 14 residues in the CDR3. Per the germline V gene, CDR1 is MNHEY and CDR2 is SVGEGT. The chain's CDR3 is CASSYDRHQETQYF. Written as DNA, the CDR3 is TGTGCCAGCAGTTACGACAGACACCAAGAGACCCAGTACTTC.

This clonotype was seen only a few times. The V and J genes are TRBV6-1 and TRBJ2-7; either TRBD1 or TRBD2 may fit D (5 bases each). Germline CDR1 reads MNHNS; CDR2 reads SASEGT. V gave up 7 bases and J gave up 0 bases, with 13 bases separating them. The CDR3 runs 14 residues. CDR3 protein: CASNQGPRSYEQYF. The DNA of the CDR3 is TGTGCCAGCAACCAGGGACCACGCTCCTACGAGCAGTACTTC.

The rearrangement uses TRBV7-9 and TRBJ2-6; 7 nucleotides line up with TRBD1. Germline assignment: CDR1 SEHNR and CDR2 FQNEAQ (reference sequence). The length of the CDR3 is 15 residues. With V trimmed by 5 bases and J by 4 bases, 5 bases remained unmatched. CDR3 nucleotides: TGTGCCAGCAGCCCACAGGGGACCGGGGCCAACGTCCTGACTTTC. This gives the protein CASSPQGTGANVLTF.

This clonotype was detected ten times or more. The V and J genes are TRBV9 and TRBJ2-3, with TRBD1 matching over 7 bases. The germline gives CDR1 SGDLS, CDR2 YYNGEE. This CDR3 region has 14 residues. V lost 2 bases and J lost 4; bases outside the gene matches: 4. The CDR3 coding sequence is TGTGCCAGCAGCGTGACAGGGAGCCCAGATACGCAGTATTTT. This translates into CASSVTGSPDTQYF.

In DNA form, the CDR3 reads TGTGCCAGCAGCCCTGACAGGGGGCGCCCCGGTGGCTACACCTTC. Protein sequence: CASSPDRGRPGGYTF. J is TRBJ1-2 and V is TRBV4-2, with TRBD1 matching 10 bases. V was pared by 4 bases and J by 7 bases, with 9 bases of the junction left unmatched. CDR1 and CDR2 (germline): LGHNA, YNFKEQ. The CDR3 loop spans 15 amino acids.

The chain is built from TRBV3-1 and TRBJ2-5; TRBD1 is a possible D gene (6 bases). Germline CDR1 LGHDT, CDR2 YNNKEL (reference sequence). CDR3 length: 16 amino acids. The V gene lost 2 bases and the J gene lost 0 bases, with 13 bases spanning the gap. CDR3: CASSQLPTGYQETQYF. The CDR3 DNA sequence: TGTGCCAGCAGCCAACTACCAACAGGGTACCAAGAGACCCAGTACTTC.

The CDR3 DNA reads as TGTGCCAGCAGCCAAGAAGGACTAGCGGGGTATCCGGGAGAGACCCAGTACTTC. It is translated as CASSQEGLAGYPGETQYF. The chain couples TRBV3-1 to TRBJ2-5; 12 nucleotides align to TRBD2. The CDR3 has 18 amino acids. After removal of 0 bases from V and 4 bases from J, the junction contained 9 bases not matched to a gene. Germline V gene sequence: CDR1 LGHDT, CDR2 YNNKEL (reference sequence).

The chain is built from TRBV20-1 and TRBJ1-1; 7 bases map to TRBD1. Germline values: CDR1 DFQATT, CDR2 SNEGSKA (reference sequence). Trimming removed 3 bases from V and 5 bases from J; junction bases left unmatched: 3. CDR3 length equals 12 residues. The DNA for the CDR3 is TGCAGTGCTAGTGCAGGGGGAACTGAAGCTTTCTTT. As protein: CSASAGGTEAFF.

The sample holds a few counts of this clonotype. The chain uses TRBV27 and TRBJ2-7, with 10 bases matching TRBD1. This CDR3 is built from 16 residues. Germline V gives CDR1 MNHEY, CDR2 SMNVEV (reference sequence). V lost 0 bases to trimming and J lost 5 bases; unmatched junction nucleotides: 7. CDR3 amino acids: CASSLSGTGAFNEQYF. CDR3 bases: TGTGCCAGCAGTTTATCCGGGACAGGGGCTTTCAACGAGCAGTACTTC.

In its sample, this clonotype was seen a few times. The gene calls are TRBV10-3 and TRBJ1-2, with TRBD1 matching 7 bases. CDR3 length equals 14 residues. Losses at the gene ends were 5 bases for V and 8 bases for J; bases not matched to a gene: 11. Germline-derived CDR1 and CDR2 are ENHRY and SYGVKD. The CDR3 sequence: CAISQDTGAMGYTF. CDR3 nucleotides: TGTGCCATCAGTCAAGACACAGGGGCCATGGGCTACACCTTC.

This clonotype was observed a handful of times. The gene calls are TRBV28 and TRBJ1-5; 8 positions agree with TRBD1. This CDR3 region has 16 residues. J gave up 5 bases and V 6 bases, and 12 bases lay outside the gene matches. Per the germline V gene, CDR1 is MDHEN and CDR2 is SYDVKM. The CDR3 DNA reads as TGTGCCAGCAGCGGATTTGACAGGGGAAGAGATCAGCCCCAGCATTTT. Residues: CASSGFDRGRDQPQHF. Combining the CDR3 with reference TRBV28 and TRBJ1-5 gives the whole variable domain DVKVTQSSRYLVKRTGEKVFLECVQDMDHENMFWYRQDPGLGLRLIYFSYDVKMKEKGDIPEGYSVSREKKERFSLILESASTNQTSMYLCASSGFDRGRDQPQHFGDGTRLSIL.

This clonotype occurred a few times. The rearrangement joins TRBV7-2 to TRBJ1-1; the match to TRBD1 covers 7 bases. Germline CDR1 SGHTA, CDR2 FQGNSA. The CDR3 covers 13 residues. With V trimmed by 5 bases and J by 6 bases, 6 bases remained unmatched. The CDR3 sequence is CASSPDREAEAFF. The DNA for the CDR3 is TGTGCCAGCAGCCCTGACAGGGAGGCTGAAGCTTTCTTT.

This clonotype was observed a handful of times. The chain links TRBV28 to TRBJ2-1; TRBD2 matches at 11 bases. V lost 4 bases to trimming and J lost 10 bases; unmatched junction nucleotides: 18. The CDR3 loop spans 18 amino acids. Germline V gene data show CDR1 as MDHEN and CDR2 as SYDVKM. The CDR3 loop is CASSSRPPGELAGEEQFF. In DNA form, the CDR3 reads TGTGCCAGCAGTTCGCGCCCCCCGGGGGAACTAGCGGGAGAAGAGCAGTTCTTC.

In this sample, this clonotype turned up a few times. CDR3 nucleotide sequence: TGCAGTGCTAGAGATAGGGGGCGACGGGGGGATGAGCAGTTCTTC. Its translation: CSARDRGRRGDEQFF. The chain is built from TRBV20-1 and TRBJ2-1; D tentatively reads TRBD1 or TRBD2 (7 bases each). The CDR3 sequence is 15 residues long. Trimming left V 0 bases short and J 8 bases short, with 17 bases between. The germline V gene has CDR1 DFQATT and CDR2 SNEGSKA (reference sequence).

The CDR3 sequence is CASSNRGGDVIQYF. The DNA for the CDR3 is TGTGCCAGCAGCAACAGGGGGGGGGACGTCATTCAGTACTTC. This sequence joins TRBV28 and TRBJ2-4; tentatively, D is TRBD1 (8 bases). Germline V gene sequence: CDR1 MDHEN, CDR2 SYDVKM. Trimming took 6 bases from V and 9 from J, leaving 18 bases between them. The CDR3 is made up of 14 amino acids. The full variable domain, rest sourced from reference TRBV28 and TRBJ2-4, is DVKVTQSSRYLVKRTGEKVFLECVQDMDHENMFWYRQDPGLGLRLIYFSYDVKMKEKGDIPEGYSVSREKKERFSLILESASTNQTSMYLCASSNRGGDVIQYFGAGTRLSVL.

The gene calls are TRBV7-3 and TRBJ2-1, with D perhaps TRBD1 (7 bases). CDR1 and CDR2 from the germline V gene are SGHTA and FQGTGA. V was pared by 3 bases and J by 8 bases, with 17 bases between. The CDR3 is made up of 15 amino acids. The CDR3 region is CASSFWGGGGDEQFF. The CDR3 region has the DNA TGTGCCAGCAGCTTTTGGGGTGGAGGGGGCGATGAGCAGTTCTTC. The variable domain in full, with the rest retrieved from reference TRBV7-3 and TRBJ2-1, is GAGVSQTPSNKVTEKGKYVELRCDPISGHTALYWYRQSLGQGPEFLIYFQGTGAADDSGLPNDRFFAVRPEGSVSTLKIQRTERGDSAVYLCASSFWGGGGDEQFFGPGTRLTVL.

This clonotype turned up a few times. CDR3 DNA: TGTGCCAGCTCACCGACGGCCGCCCGCACTGAAGCTTTCTTT. Its protein product is CASSPTAARTEAFF. The chain combines TRBV18 with TRBJ1-1, with D uncertain. Deletions cut 3 bases from V and 4 bases from J, with 12 bases between. The CDR3 sequence is 14 residues long. From germline, CDR1 is KGHSH and CDR2 LQKENI.